The present TCR beta chain was sequenced within a study of response to subunit inactivated influenza vaccine. Study outcomes and limitations: Each seasonal influenza vaccination recruits few new T cells, the authors suggested.

Using its own MiXCR run on the RT-PCR reads, TCRdb lists one record per CDR3 protein. The sample lists a few hundred thousand distinct CDR3 sequences, about 20% occurring once. Germline CDR1 is MNHNS and CDR2 is SASEGT. With 5 bases clipped from V and 1 base from J, the junction kept 10 bases outside the gene matches. The CDR3 extends over 17 amino acids. Only a few counts were recorded for this clonotype. Its antigen is currently unknown. The input for sequencing was PBMCs from blood, taken about 20 months after vaccination. The chain carries TRBV6-1 and TRBJ1-5; 8 bases match TRBD1. The source of this sequence is a man in his fifties or sixties who received an inactivated influenza vaccine. As DNA, the CDR3 is TGTGCCAGCAGTCGGACAGGGAGCAAGACGAGCAATCAGCCCCAGCATTTT. Its translation: CASSRTGSKTSNQPQHF.